The 16 T cell receptor beta chains reported below all come from one sample, sequenced in a study of immune heterogeneity within non-small cell lung tumors. Multiplex PCR (32 V and 13 J primers) was used to amplify the TCR beta CDR3. TCRdb re-called the multiplex PCR reads through MiXCR, storing one row per CDR3 protein. The table lists about 2,600 distinct CDR3 sequences, roughly 18% of them singletons, with 9% to 15% in the top ten. Samples each supplied 600 ng of bulk tumor genomic DNA as template. From each primary tumor, several far-apart biopsies were obtained during surgery. The patients were newly diagnosed with non-small cell lung cancer, had not been treated, and had curative surgery. Sequenced: lung tumor tissue. These receptors were collected from a woman between 50 and 59 years old with non-small cell lung cancer.

This clonotype is deemed medium-sized. The CDR3 sequence: CASSPNPSSGGNTIYF. The CDR3 DNA sequence: TGTGCCAGCAGCCCTAACCCCTCATCGGGAGGAAACACCATATATTTT. The rearrangement joins TRBV7-6 to TRBJ1-3; D remains unclear. V was shortened by 5 bases and J by 4 bases, with 18 bases between the two germline ends. The CDR3 runs 16 residues. Per the germline V gene, CDR1 is SGHVS and CDR2 is FNYEAQ.

In its sample, this clonotype ranks as hyperexpanded (1% or more). The chain is built from TRBV6-1 and TRBJ1-2; the D is unclear. The CDR3 runs to 16 residues. Germline lookup yields CDR1 MNHNS and CDR2 SASEGT. V was shortened by 7 bases and J by 5 bases, with 23 bases between the two germline ends. CDR3 in amino acids: CASIKFVKDATYGYTF. CDR3 DNA: TGTGCCAGCATTAAATTCGTTAAGGACGCAACTTATGGCTACACCTTC.

In its sample, this clonotype is medium-sized. This sequence joins TRBV11-3 and TRBJ2-1, with 7 bases lining up with TRBD1. The CDR3 extends over 16 amino acids. V lost 1 base, J lost 5 bases, and 8 bases stayed unmatched. Germline V gives CDR1 SGHNT, CDR2 YENEEA. CDR3 in DNA: TGTGCCAGCAGCTTAGCCGCCGGGACAGCCAACAATGAGCAGTTCTTC. Protein: CASSLAAGTANNEQFF.

A few counts support this clonotype. A single base separates this from a much larger clone, so it may be a read error. The chain combines TRBV27 with TRBJ2-5, with 7 positions matching TRBD2. This CDR3 is built from 14 residues. From germline, CDR1 is MNHEY and CDR2 SMNVEV (reference sequence). The CDR3: CASSFGGRAETHYF. The CDR3, as DNA: TGTGCCAGCAGTTTTGGTGGGAGGGCAGAGACCCATTACTTC.

This clonotype qualifies as medium-sized (0.01 to 0.1%). For the CDR3, the DNA is TGTGCCAGCAGCTTTGGCAGCTACGAGCAGTACTTC. It yields the protein CASSFGSYEQYF. This chain uses TRBV7-9 with TRBJ2-7; D is unresolved. This CDR3 contains 12 residues. Germline CDR1 reads SEHNR; CDR2 reads FQNEAQ (reference sequence). Trimming cost V 3 bases and J 3 bases, with 6 bases left between them.

This clonotype has more than one count but fewer than ten. J is TRBJ2-1 and V is TRBV6-2 or TRBV6-3, with 10 positions matching TRBD2. Trimming cost V 6 bases and J 2 bases; bases outside gene matches: 4. Germline assignment: CDR1 MNHEY and CDR2 SVGEGT. The CDR3 has 15 residues. For the CDR3, the DNA is TGTGCCAGCAGAAGAGCGGGAGGGCCCTACAATGAGCAGTTCTTC. Residues: CASRRAGGPYNEQFF.

V gene TRBV7-2 combines with J gene TRBJ1-5; D ambiguous. Per germline, CDR1 SGHTA and CDR2 FQGNSA. V was shortened by 3 bases and J by 5 bases, with 8 bases between the two germline ends. The CDR3 length is 13 residues. CDR3 sequence reads: CASSFTSDQPQHF. Written as DNA, the CDR3 is TGTGCCAGCAGCTTTACCAGTGATCAGCCCCAGCATTTT.

This clonotype qualifies as medium-sized. The J gene is TRBJ2-3, the V gene TRBV7-3, with TRBD1 matching 11 bases. V lost 5 bases to trimming and J lost 4 bases; unmatched junction nucleotides: 2. CDR1 SGHTA and CDR2 FQGTGA come from the germline V gene. The CDR3 length is 14 residues. The CDR3 DNA reads as TGTGCCAGCAGCGGACAGGGGGCCGCAGATACGCAGTATTTT. Its protein product is CASSGQGAADTQYF.

By share, this clonotype counts as medium-sized. The genes are TRBV27 and TRBJ1-2, with D hard to call. V was trimmed by 6 bases and J by 0 bases, leaving 8 bases between them. From germline, CDR1 is MNHEY and CDR2 SMNVEV (reference sequence). CDR3 size: 13 residues. The CDR3 loop is CASRNTTNYGYTF. CDR3 in DNA: TGTGCCAGCAGGAACACAACTAACTATGGCTACACCTTC.

The chain employs TRBV20-1 and TRBJ1-3; D ambiguous. The CDR3 is 15 amino acids. Trimming cost V 0 bases and J 2 bases, with 11 bases left between them. The germline V gene has CDR1 DFQATT and CDR2 SNEGSKA (reference sequence). CDR3 nucleotide sequence: TGCAGTGCTAGAGACGTGCTAACAACTGGAAACACCATATATTTT. It codes for CSARDVLTTGNTIYF.

The rearrangement joins TRBV7-3 to TRBJ1-1; D call uncertain. The V gene lost 0 bases and the J gene lost 7 bases, with 9 bases spanning the gap. The CDR3 covers 13 residues. The V gene's germline CDR1 is SGHTA and CDR2 FQGTGA. CDR3 sequence reads: CASSLTYRYEAFF. DNA of the CDR3: TGTGCCAGCAGCTTAACGTACAGATATGAAGCTTTCTTT. Full variable domain (rest looked up from reference TRBV7-3 and TRBJ1-1): GAGVSQTPSNKVTEKGKYVELRCDPISGHTALYWYRQSLGQGPEFLIYFQGTGAADDSGLPNDRFFAVRPEGSVSTLKIQRTERGDSAVYLCASSLTYRYEAFFGQGTRLTVV.

A word on this clonotype: A single base separates this from a much larger clone, so it may be a read error. The chain combines TRBV18 with TRBJ2-1; possible D gene TRBD1, 5 bases. There are 12 residues in the CDR3. With 4 bases removed from V and 9 bases from J, the gap between germline ends came to 10 bases. Germline CDR1 reads KGHSH; CDR2 reads LQKENI. The DNA of the CDR3 is TGTGCCAGCTCACGGTTCGACAGTGAGCAGTTCTTC. Its translation: CASSRFDSEQFF. Together with reference TRBV18 and TRBJ2-1, the CDR3 gives the full variable domain: NAGVMQNPRHLVRRRGQEARLRCSPMKGHSHVYWYRQLPEEGLKFMVYLQKENIIDESGMPKERFSAEFPKEGPSILRIQQVVRGDSAAYFCASSRFDSEQFFGPGTRLTVL.

The rearrangement joins TRBV10-2 to TRBJ2-6; a weak D match, TRBD1 (6 bases). The CDR3 consists of 17 residues. From germline, CDR1 is WSHSY and CDR2 SAAADI. Trimming pared 4 bases from V and 4 bases from J, leaving 17 bases between. The CDR3 reads CASSGGRGMSGANVLTF. CDR3 sequence (DNA): TGCGCCAGCAGTGGTGGCAGGGGAATGTCAGGGGCCAACGTCCTGACTTTC.

This CDR3 is CSAGEDWPGCEQYF. The CDR3 region has the DNA TGCAGTGCTGGGGAGGATTGGCCGGGGTGCGAGCAGTACTTC. The V call is TRBV20-1, the J call TRBJ2-7; TRBD2 is a possible D gene (6 bases). The CDR3 sequence is 14 residues long. The germline gives CDR1 DFQATT, CDR2 SNEGSKA (reference sequence). V lost 5 bases, J lost 6 bases, and 20 bases lay in between.

This clonotype was counted between two and nine times. The J gene is TRBJ2-7, the V gene TRBV5-1, with D possibly being TRBD1 (5 bases). The ends were cut back, 9 bases at V and 0 bases at J, with 16 bases in the middle. Germline V gives CDR1 SGHRS, CDR2 YFSETQ. CDR3 length: 14 residues. The CDR3 sequence is CATSLLGPSYEQYF. For the CDR3, the DNA is TGCGCCACCTCCCTCTTGGGGCCCTCCTACGAGCAGTACTTC.

By share, this clonotype ranks as medium-sized. The J gene is TRBJ1-3, the V gene TRBV12-3 or TRBV12-4; 7 bases are shared with TRBD1. The V and J ends lost 6 bases and 1 base, in that order; junction bases with no gene match: 6. The CDR3 spans 15 residues. CDR3 in amino acids: CASSQNRGSGNTIYF. The CDR3 coding sequence is TGTGCCAGCAGCCAAAACAGGGGATCTGGAAACACCATATATTTT.